A single sample is the source of the 14 T cell receptor beta chains below, sequenced in a study of shared clonotypes between healthy human individuals. TCRdb's copy holds only in-frame clones and misses some; the assay was immunoSEQ multiplex PCR. The repertoire holds millions of clones, with 85% to 95% as singletons. Input material: naive CD4+ T cells sorted from blood. Subset described: CD45RA+ positively selected. These receptors were collected from a young man in good health.

This rearrangement joins TRBV29-1 to TRBJ2-2, with 10 bases that match TRBD2. The CDR3 sequence is 17 residues long. Unmatched junction bases numbered 12, after V lost 1 base and J lost 7 bases. CDR1 and CDR2 from the germline V gene are SQVTM and ANQGSEA. The CDR3 nucleotides are TGCAGCGTTGAAGGGGTAGCGGGGGGCCCCGCGGTCGGGGAGCTGTTTTTT. Translated, it gives CSVEGVAGGPAVGELFF.

This chain connects TRBV7-9 to TRBJ2-3; D is perhaps TRBD1 (6 bases). Germline V CDR1 and CDR2: SEHNR, FQNEAQ (reference sequence). The CDR3 sequence is 15 residues long. V dropped 5 bases and J dropped 0 bases, with 12 bases sitting between them. The CDR3 loop reads CASSQQGISTDTQYF. As DNA, the CDR3 is TGTGCCAGCAGCCAACAGGGAATTAGCACAGATACGCAGTATTTT.

The chain links TRBV11-2 to TRBJ2-7, with 9 nucleotides matching TRBD2. Germline assignment: CDR1 SGHAT and CDR2 FQNNGV. The CDR3 covers 15 residues. With V trimmed by 7 bases and J by 2 bases, 9 bases remained unmatched. In DNA form, the CDR3 reads TGTGCCAGCACCCTCGAAGCGGGAGGAACCTACGAGCAGTACTTC. Translating it yields CASTLEAGGTYEQYF. Supplemented by reference TRBV11-2 and TRBJ2-7, the full variable domain reads EAGVAQSPRYKIIEKRQSVAFWCNPISGHATLYWYQQILGQGPKLLIQFQNNGVVDDSQLPKDRFSAERLKGVDSTLKIQPAKLEDSAVYLCASTLEAGGTYEQYFGPGTRLTVT.

The chain joins TRBV7-3 to TRBJ2-2; D could derive from TRBD1 or TRBD2 (5 bases each). The length of the CDR3 is 16 residues. Trimming shortened V by 4 bases and J by 0 bases, and 12 bases separated the two germline ends. Germline values: CDR1 SGHTA, CDR2 FQGTGA. For the CDR3, the DNA is TGTGCCAGCAGCTCTGCCGGGACCGCGAACACCGGGGAGCTGTTTTTT. It is translated as CASSSAGTANTGELFF.

CDR3 DNA sequence: TGTGCCAGCTCACCTGTTTTGCAGGGAAGTACTAATGAGCAGTTCTTC. As protein: CASSPVLQGSTNEQFF. This chain uses TRBV18 with TRBJ2-1; weak D call: TRBD1 (5 bases). V lost 3 bases, J lost 7 bases, and 19 bases lay in between. The CDR3 contains 16 residues. The V gene's germline CDR1 is KGHSH and CDR2 LQKENI.

This clone is a singleton in its sample. J is TRBJ2-3 and V is TRBV7-9, with D hard to call. The ends were cut back, 0 bases at V and 3 bases at J, with 7 bases in the middle. Germline CDR1 and CDR2: SEHNR and FQNEAQ (reference sequence). The CDR3 is 14 residues long. The CDR3 region has the DNA TGTGCCAGCAGCTTAGCGCTACCTACAGATACGCAGTATTTT. It encodes CASSLALPTDTQYF.

The rearrangement links TRBV2 to TRBJ2-5; TRBD1 aligns across 12 bases. The J segment lost 2 bases and the V segment lost 9 bases, leaving 10 bases of the junction unmatched. Per germline, CDR1 SNHLY and CDR2 FYNNEI. CDR3 length equals 16 residues. The CDR3 DNA reads as TGTGCCAGGGGACAGGGGGCGGTCGAGTATCAAGAGACCCAGTACTTC. This codes for CARGQGAVEYQETQYF.

The V and J genes are TRBV6-4 and TRBJ1-5, with TRBD1 identical over 9 bases. The germline CDR1 and CDR2 sequences are MRHNA and SNTAGT. There are 17 residues in the CDR3. J was trimmed by 0 bases and V by 7 bases; bases with no gene match: 10. CDR3 residues: CASTGTGISYSNQPQHF. The CDR3 coding sequence is TGTGCCAGCACCGGGACAGGGATAAGTTATAGCAATCAGCCCCAGCATTTT.

The CDR3 protein is CASRITGGREQYF. The CDR3, as DNA: TGCGCCAGCAGGATCACAGGGGGCAGGGAGCAGTACTTC. The chain recombines TRBV5-1 with TRBJ2-7, with TRBD1 matching over 9 bases. The V gene end was trimmed by 5 bases and the J gene end by 7 bases; junction bases not matched to a gene: 7. CDR1 and CDR2 (germline): SGHRS, YFSETQ. The CDR3 runs to 13 residues. Complete variable domain (other parts from reference TRBV5-1 and TRBJ2-7): KAGVTQTPRYLIKTRGQQVTLSCSPISGHRSVSWYQQTPGQGLQFLFEYFSETQRNKGNFPGRFSGRQFSNSRSEMNVSTLELGDSALYLCASRITGGREQYFGPGTRLTVT.

The genes are TRBV4-3 and TRBJ1-5; D call uncertain. V lost 8 bases, J lost 5 bases, and 7 bases lay in between. Looked up from germline, CDR1 is LGHNA and CDR2 is YSLEER. The CDR3 extends over 11 amino acids. The CDR3 DNA sequence: TGCGCCAGCGGTTCCTATCAGCCCCAGCATTTT. Its translation is CASGSYQPQHF.

V and J are TRBV5-1 and TRBJ1-1, with unresolved D. The V end lost 1 base, the J end lost 7 bases, and 8 bases lay between the germline ends. Germline V gene lookup returns CDR1 SGHRS and CDR2 YFSETQ. The length of the CDR3 is 12 residues. This CDR3 is CASSLSKGEAFF. CDR3 nucleotides: TGCGCCAGCAGCTTGAGTAAGGGTGAAGCTTTCTTT.

Details on this clone: The same CDR3 is also encoded by other DNA sequences in this sample. This chain links TRBV5-1 with TRBJ2-2; D uncertain. Germline V CDR1 and CDR2: SGHRS, YFSETQ. V was pared by 0 bases and J by 2 bases, with 5 bases between. The CDR3 is 14 residues long. The CDR3 coding sequence is TGCGCCAGCAGCTTGGAGCCCAACACCGGGGAGCTGTTTTTT. It yields the protein CASSLEPNTGELFF.

V is TRBV5-1 and J is TRBJ2-6; 8 bases align to TRBD2. Germline-derived CDR1 and CDR2 are SGHRS and YFSETQ. The junction had 5 bases not matched to a gene; V was cut back by 0 bases and J by 0 bases. The CDR3 is made up of 18 amino acids. The CDR3, as DNA: TGCGCCAGCAGCTTGGTGGGTAGCGGGGCCTCTGGGGCCAACGTCCTGACTTTC. Translated: CASSLVGSGASGANVLTF.

V usage is TRBV5-1 and J usage is TRBJ2-7; 9 bases fit TRBD1. From germline, CDR1 is SGHRS and CDR2 YFSETQ. V trimming: 4 bases; J trimming: 4 bases; junction bases outside the gene matches: 15. The CDR3 runs to 17 residues. In DNA form, the CDR3 reads TGCGCCAGCAGCCGTTCCTCCCCCGGGACAGGGTATTACGAGCAGTACTTC. Residues: CASSRSSPGTGYYEQYF.